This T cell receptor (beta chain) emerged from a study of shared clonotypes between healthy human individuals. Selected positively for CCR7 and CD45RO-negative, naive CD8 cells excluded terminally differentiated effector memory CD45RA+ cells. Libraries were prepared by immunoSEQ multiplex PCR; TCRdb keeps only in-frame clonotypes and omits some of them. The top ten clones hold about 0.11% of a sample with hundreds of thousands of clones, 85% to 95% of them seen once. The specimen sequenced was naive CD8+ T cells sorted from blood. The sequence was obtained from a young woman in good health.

CDR3 sequence (DNA): TGTGCCAGCAGTTTCAAAGAGACCCAGTACTTC. Encoded protein: CASSFKETQYF. The chain carries TRBV5-5 and TRBJ2-5; no definite D call. The germline V gene encodes CDR1 SGHKS and CDR2 YYEKEE (reference sequence). V dropped 5 bases and J dropped 3 bases, with 5 bases sitting between them. The CDR3 length is 11 residues.